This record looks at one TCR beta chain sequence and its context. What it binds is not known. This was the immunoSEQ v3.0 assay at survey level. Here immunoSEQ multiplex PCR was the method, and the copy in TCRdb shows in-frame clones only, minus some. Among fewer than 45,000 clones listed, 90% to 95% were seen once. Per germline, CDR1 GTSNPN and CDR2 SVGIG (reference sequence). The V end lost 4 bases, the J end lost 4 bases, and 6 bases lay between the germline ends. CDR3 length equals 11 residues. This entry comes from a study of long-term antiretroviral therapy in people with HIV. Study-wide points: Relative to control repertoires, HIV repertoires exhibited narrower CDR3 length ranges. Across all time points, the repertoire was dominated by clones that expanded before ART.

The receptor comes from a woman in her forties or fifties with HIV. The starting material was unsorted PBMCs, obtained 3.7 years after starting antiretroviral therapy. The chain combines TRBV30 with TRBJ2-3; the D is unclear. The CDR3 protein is CAWKRSDTQYF. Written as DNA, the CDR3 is TGTGCCTGGAAAAGGTCAGATACGCAGTATTTT.